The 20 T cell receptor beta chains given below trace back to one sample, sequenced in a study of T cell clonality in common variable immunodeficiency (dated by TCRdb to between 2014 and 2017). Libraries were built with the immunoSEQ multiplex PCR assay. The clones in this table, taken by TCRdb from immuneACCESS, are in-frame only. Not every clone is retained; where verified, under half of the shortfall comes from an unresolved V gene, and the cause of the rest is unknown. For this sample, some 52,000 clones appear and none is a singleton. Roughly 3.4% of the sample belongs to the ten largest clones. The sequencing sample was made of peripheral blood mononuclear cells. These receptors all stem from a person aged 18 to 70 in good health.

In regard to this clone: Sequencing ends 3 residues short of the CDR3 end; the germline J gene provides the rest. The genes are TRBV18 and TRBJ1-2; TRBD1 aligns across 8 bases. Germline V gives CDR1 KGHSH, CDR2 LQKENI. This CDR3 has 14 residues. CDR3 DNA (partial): TGTGCCAGCTCACCGTCAGGGGGCGGATCGGGC. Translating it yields CASSPSGGGSG. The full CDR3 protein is CASSPSGGGSGYTF.

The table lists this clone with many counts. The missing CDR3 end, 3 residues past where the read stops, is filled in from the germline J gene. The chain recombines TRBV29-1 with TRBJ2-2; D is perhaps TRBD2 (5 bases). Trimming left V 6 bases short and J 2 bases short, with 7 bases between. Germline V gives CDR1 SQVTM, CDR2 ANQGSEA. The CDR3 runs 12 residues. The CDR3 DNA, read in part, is TGCAGCGTGGACTCAAACACCGGGGAG. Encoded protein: CSVDSNTGE. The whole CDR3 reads CSVDSNTGELFF.

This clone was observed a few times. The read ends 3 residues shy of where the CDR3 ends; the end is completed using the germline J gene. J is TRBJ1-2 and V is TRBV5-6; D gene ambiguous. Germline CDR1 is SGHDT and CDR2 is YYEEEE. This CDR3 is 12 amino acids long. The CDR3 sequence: CASSLKPGGYTF. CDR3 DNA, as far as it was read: TGTGCCAGCAGCTTAAAACCAGGAGGC. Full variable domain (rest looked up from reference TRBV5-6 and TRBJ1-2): DAGVTQSPTHLIKTRGQQVTLRCSPKSGHDTVSWYQQALGQGPQFIFQYYEEEERQRGNFPDRFSGHQFPNYSSELNVNALLLGDSALYLCASSLKPGGYTFGSGTRLTVV.

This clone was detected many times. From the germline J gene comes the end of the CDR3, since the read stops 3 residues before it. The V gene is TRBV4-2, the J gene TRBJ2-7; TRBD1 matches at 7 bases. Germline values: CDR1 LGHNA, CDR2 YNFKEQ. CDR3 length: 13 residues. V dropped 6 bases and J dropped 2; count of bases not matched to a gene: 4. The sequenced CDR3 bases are TGTGCCAGCAGAGACAGGGCGACCTACGAG. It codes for CASRDRATYE. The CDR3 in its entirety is CASRDRATYEQYF.

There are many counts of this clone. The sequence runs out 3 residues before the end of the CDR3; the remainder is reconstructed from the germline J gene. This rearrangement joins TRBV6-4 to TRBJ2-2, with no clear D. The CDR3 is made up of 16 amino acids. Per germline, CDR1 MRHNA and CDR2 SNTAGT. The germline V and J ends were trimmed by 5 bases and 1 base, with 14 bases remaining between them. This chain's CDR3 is CASSPLETGNTGELFF. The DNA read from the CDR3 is TGTGCCAGCAGTCCCCTCGAGACTGGGAACACCGGGGAG.

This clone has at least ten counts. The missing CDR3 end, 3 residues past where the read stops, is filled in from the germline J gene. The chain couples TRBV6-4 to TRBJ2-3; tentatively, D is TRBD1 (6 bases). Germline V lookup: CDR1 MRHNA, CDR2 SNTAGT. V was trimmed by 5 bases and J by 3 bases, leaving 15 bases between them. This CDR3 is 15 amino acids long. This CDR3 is CASSRTRGRTDTQYF. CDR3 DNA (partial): TGTGCCAGCAGTAGGACGAGGGGGAGAACAGATACG.

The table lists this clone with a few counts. The CDR3 here is CASSNGQTGSISNQPQHF. CDR3 DNA, as far as it was read: TGTGCCAGTAGTAATGGCCAAACAGGGTCTATTAGCAATCAGCCC. V usage is TRBV19 and J usage is TRBJ1-5, with D possibly matching TRBD1 (6 bases). Sequencing ends 3 residues short of the CDR3 end; the germline J gene provides the rest. Germline V CDR1 and CDR2: LNHDA, SQIVND (reference sequence). The CDR3 is 18 residues long. V lost 4 bases and J lost 0, with 19 bases in between.

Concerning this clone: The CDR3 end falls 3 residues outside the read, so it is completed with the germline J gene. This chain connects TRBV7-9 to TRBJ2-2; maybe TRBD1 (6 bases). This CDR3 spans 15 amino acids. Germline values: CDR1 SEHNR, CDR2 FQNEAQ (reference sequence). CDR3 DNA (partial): TGTGCCAGCAGCTCCTCCAGACAGGCTAATGAAAAG. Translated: CASSSSRQANEK. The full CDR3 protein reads CASSSSRQANEKLFF.

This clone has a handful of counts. The CDR3 reads CASSEVRDQPQHF. The CDR3 DNA, read in part, is TGTGCCAGCAGTGAAGTTAGGGATCAGCCC. This chain joins TRBV2 and TRBJ1-5; D unclear. The CDR3 extends 3 residues past the end of the read, so its final part is completed from the germline J gene. CDR3 length equals 13 residues. V lost 1 base, J lost 5 bases, and 6 bases lay in between. The germline V gene has CDR1 SNHLY and CDR2 FYNNEI.

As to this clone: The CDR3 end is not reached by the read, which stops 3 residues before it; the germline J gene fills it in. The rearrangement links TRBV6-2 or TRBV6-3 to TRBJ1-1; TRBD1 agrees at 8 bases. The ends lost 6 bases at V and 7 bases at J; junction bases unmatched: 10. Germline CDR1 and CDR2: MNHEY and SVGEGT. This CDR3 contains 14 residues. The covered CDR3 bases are TGTGCCAGCAGGCAGGGGGCAACTTCGGGTGAA. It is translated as CASRQGATSGE. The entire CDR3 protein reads CASRQGATSGEAFF.

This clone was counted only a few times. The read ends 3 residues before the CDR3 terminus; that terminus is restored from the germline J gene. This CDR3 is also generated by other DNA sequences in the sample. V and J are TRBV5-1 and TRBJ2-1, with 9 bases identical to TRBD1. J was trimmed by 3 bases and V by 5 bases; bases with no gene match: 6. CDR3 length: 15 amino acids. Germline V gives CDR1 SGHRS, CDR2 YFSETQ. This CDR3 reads CASSPGQGSYNEQFF. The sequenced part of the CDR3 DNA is TGCGCCAGCAGTCCAGGACAGGGGAGCTACAATGAG.

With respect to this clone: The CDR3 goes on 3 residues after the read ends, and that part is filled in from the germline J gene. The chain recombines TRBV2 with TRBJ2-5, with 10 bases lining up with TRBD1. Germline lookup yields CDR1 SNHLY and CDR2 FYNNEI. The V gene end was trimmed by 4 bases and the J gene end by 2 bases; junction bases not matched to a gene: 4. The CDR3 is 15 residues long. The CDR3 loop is CASSVDRGIQETQYF. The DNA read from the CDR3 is TGTGCCAGCAGTGTGGACAGGGGGATTCAAGAGACC.

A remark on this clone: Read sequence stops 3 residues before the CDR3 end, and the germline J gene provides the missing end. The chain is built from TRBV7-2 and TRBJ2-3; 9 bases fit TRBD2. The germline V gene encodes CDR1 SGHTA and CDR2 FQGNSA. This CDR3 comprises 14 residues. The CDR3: CASSLGGRAETQYF. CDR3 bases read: TGTGCCAGCAGCTTAGGCGGGAGGGCGGAGACG.

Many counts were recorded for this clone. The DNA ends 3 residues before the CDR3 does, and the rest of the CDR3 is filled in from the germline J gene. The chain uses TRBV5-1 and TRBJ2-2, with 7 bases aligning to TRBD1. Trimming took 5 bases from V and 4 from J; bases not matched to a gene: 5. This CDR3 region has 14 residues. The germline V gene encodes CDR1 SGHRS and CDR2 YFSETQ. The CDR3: CASRGQTSTGELFF. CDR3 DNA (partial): TGCGCCAGCAGGGGACAGACAAGCACCGGGGAG.

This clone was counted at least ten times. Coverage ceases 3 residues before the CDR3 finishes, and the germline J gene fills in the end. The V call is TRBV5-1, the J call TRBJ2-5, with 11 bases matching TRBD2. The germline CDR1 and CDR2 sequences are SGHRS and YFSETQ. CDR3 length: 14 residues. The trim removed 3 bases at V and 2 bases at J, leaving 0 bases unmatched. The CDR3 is CASSWTSGQETQYF. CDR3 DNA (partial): TGCGCCAGCAGCTGGACTAGCGGGCAAGAGACC.

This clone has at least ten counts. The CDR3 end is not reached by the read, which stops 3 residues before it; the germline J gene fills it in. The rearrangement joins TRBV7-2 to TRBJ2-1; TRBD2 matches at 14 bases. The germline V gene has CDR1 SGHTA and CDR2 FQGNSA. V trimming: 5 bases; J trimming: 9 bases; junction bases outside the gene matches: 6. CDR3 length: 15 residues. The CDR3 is CASSQTSGRASEQFF. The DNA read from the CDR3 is TGTGCCAGCAGCCAGACTAGCGGGAGGGCGAGTGAG.

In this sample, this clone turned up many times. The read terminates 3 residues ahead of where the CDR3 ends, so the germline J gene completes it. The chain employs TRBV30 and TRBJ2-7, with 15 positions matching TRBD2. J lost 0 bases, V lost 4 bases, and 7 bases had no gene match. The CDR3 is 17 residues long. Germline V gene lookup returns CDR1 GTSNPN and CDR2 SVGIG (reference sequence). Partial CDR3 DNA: TGTGCCTGGAAAGAGGGACTAGCGGGAGGAAGCTCCTACGAG. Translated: CAWKEGLAGGSSYE. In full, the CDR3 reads CAWKEGLAGGSSYEQYF.

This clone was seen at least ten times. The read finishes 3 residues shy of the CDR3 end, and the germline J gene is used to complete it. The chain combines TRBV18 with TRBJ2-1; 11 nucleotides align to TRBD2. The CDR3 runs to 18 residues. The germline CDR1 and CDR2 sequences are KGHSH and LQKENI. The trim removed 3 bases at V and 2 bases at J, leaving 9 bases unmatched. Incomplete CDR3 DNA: TGTGCCAGCTCACCGGCGGGACTAGCGGCAGAAGCCTACAATGAG. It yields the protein CASSPAGLAAEAYNE. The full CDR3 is CASSPAGLAAEAYNEQFF.

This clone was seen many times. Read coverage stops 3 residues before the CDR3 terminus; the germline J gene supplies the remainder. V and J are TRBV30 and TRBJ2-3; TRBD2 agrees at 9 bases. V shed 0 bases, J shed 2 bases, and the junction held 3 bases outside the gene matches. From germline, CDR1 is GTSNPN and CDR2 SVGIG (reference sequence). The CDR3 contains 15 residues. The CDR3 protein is CAWSVASGTTDTQYF. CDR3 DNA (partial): TGTGCCTGGAGTGTCGCTAGCGGGACCACAGATACG.

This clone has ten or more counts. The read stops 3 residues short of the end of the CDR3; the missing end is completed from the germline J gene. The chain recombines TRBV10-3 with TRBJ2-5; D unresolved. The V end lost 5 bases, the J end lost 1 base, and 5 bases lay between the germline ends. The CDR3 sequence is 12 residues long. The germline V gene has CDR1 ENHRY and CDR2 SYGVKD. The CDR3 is CAISLSQETQYF. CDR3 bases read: TGTGCCATCAGTCTGTCCCAAGAGACC.